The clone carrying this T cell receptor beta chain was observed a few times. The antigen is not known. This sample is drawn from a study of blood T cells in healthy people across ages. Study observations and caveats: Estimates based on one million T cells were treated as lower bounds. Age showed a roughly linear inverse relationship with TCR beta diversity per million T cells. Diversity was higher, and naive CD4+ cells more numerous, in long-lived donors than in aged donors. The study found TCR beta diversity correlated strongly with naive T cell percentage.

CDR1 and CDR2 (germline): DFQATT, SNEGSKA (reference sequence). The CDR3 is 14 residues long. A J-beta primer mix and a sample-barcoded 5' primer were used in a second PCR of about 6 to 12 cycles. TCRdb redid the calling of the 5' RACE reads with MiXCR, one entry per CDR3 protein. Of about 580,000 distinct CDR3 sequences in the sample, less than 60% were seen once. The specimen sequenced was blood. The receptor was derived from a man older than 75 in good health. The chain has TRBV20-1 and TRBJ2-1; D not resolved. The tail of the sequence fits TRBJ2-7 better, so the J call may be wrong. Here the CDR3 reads CSARGPGVYNEQYF. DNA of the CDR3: TGCAGTGCTAGGGGCCCAGGAGTCTACAATGAGCAGTACTTC.